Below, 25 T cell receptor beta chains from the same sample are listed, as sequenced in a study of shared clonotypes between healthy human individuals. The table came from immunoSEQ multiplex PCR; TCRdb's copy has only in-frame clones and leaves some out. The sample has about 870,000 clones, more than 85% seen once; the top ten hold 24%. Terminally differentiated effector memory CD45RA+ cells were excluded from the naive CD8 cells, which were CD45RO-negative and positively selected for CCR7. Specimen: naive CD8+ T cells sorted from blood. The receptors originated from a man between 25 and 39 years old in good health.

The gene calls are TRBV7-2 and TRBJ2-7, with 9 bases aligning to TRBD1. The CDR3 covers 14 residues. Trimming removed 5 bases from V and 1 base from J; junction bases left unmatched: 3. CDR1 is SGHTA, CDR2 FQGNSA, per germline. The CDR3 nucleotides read TGTGCCAGCAGCCCCGGGACAGGGTCCTACGAGCAGTACTTC. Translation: CASSPGTGSYEQYF.

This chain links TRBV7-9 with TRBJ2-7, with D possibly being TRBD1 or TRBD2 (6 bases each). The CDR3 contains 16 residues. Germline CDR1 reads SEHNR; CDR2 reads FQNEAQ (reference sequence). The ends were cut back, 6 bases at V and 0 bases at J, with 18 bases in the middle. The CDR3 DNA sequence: TGTGCCAGCAGTCGGGAAGGGGGGAGCAACTCCTACGAGCAGTACTTC. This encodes CASSREGGSNSYEQYF.

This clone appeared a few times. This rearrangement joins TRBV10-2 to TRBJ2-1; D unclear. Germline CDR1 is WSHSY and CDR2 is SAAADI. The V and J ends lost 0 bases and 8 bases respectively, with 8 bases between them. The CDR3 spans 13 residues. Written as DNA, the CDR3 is TGCGCCAGCAGTGAGTCGAATCCGTATGAGCAGTTCTTC. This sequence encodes CASSESNPYEQFF.

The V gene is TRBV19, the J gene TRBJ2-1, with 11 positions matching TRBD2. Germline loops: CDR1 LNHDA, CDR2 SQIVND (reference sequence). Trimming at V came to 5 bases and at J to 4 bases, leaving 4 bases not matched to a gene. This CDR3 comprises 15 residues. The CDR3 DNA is TGTGCCAGTAGTCAGTCTAGCGGGAGGTACAATGAGCAGTTCTTC. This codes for CASSQSSGRYNEQFF. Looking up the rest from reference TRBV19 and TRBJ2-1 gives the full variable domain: DGGITQSPKYLFRKEGQNVTLSCEQNLNHDAMYWYRQDPGQGLRLIYYSQIVNDFQKGDIAEGYSVSREKKESFPLTVTSAQKNPTAFYLCASSQSSGRYNEQFFGPGTRLTVL.

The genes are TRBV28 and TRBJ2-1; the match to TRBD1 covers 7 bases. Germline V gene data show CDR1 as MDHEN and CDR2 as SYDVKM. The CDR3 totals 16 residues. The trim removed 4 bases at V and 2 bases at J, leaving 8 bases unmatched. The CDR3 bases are TGTGCCAGCAGTTACTACAGGGGTTCGACCTACAATGAGCAGTTCTTC. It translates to CASSYYRGSTYNEQFF.

The chain's CDR3 is CASSPPRGDTEAFF. The CDR3 DNA sequence: TGTGCCAGCAGCCCGCCTAGGGGGGATACTGAAGCTTTCTTT. V gene TRBV7-9 combines with J gene TRBJ1-1, with D possibly matching TRBD1 (6 bases). V lost 5 bases, J lost 5 bases, and 15 bases lay in between. The CDR3 extends over 14 amino acids. Germline V CDR1 and CDR2: SEHNR, FQNEAQ (reference sequence).

The CDR3 region has the DNA TGTGCCAGCAGCTTATTGGGACAGGGGATCGGAGAGACCCAGTACTTC. Residues: CASSLLGQGIGETQYF. J is TRBJ2-5 and V is TRBV7-9; 10 bases line up with TRBD1. Unmatched junction bases numbered 7, after V lost 2 bases and J lost 4 bases. The CDR3 length is 16 residues. Germline V gives CDR1 SEHNR, CDR2 FQNEAQ (reference sequence). Filled out from reference TRBV7-9 and TRBJ2-5, the complete variable domain reads DTGVSQNPRHKITKRGQNVTFRCDPISEHNRLYWYRQTLGQGPEFLTYFQNEAQLEKSRLLSDRFSAERPKGSFSTLEIQRTEQGDSAMYLCASSLLGQGIGETQYFGPGTRLLVL.

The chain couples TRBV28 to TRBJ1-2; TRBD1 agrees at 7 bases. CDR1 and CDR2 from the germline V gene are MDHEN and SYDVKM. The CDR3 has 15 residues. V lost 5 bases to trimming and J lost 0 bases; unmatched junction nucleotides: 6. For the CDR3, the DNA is TGTGCCAGCAGTAGCCGGGACAGCGCTAACTATGGCTACACCTTC. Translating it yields CASSSRDSANYGYTF.

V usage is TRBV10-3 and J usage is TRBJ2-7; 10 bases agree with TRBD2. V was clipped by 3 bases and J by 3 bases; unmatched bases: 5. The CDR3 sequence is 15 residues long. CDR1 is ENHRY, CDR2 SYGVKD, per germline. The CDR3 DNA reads TGTGCCATCAGTGATTTAAGCGGGAGGGTCTACGAGCAGTACTTC. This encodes CAISDLSGRVYEQYF.

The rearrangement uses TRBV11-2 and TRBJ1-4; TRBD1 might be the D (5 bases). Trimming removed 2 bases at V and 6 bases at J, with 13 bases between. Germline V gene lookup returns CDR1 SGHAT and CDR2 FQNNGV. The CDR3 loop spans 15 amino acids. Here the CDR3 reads CASSLSQGRDEKLFF. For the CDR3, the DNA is TGTGCCAGCAGCTTATCGCAGGGAAGAGATGAAAAACTGTTTTTT.

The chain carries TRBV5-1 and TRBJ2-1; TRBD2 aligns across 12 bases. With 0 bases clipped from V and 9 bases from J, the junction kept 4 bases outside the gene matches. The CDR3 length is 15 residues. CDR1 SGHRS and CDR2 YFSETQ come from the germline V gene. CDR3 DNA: TGCGCCAGCAGCTTGGAACTAGCGGGAGGCACTGAGCAGTTCTTC. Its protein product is CASSLELAGGTEQFF.

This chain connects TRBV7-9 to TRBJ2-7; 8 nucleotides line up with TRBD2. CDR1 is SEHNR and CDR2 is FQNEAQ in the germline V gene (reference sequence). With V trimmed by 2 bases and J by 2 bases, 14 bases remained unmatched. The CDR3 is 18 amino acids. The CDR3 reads CASSLLPPPTSGTYEQYF. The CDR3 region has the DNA TGTGCCAGCAGCTTACTCCCCCCGCCTACTAGCGGCACCTACGAGCAGTACTTC.

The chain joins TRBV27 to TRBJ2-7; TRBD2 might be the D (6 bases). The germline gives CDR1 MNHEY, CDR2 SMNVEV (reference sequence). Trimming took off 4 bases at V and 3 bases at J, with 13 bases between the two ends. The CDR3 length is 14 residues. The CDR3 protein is CASSSGLTGYEQYF. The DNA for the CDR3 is TGTGCCAGCAGTTCCGGACTAACCGGCTACGAGCAGTACTTC.

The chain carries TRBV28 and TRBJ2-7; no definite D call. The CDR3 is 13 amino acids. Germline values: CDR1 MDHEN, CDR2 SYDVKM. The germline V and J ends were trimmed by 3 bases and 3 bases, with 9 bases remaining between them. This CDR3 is CASSFSPRYEQYF. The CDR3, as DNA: TGTGCCAGCAGTTTTAGCCCCCGCTACGAGCAGTACTTC.

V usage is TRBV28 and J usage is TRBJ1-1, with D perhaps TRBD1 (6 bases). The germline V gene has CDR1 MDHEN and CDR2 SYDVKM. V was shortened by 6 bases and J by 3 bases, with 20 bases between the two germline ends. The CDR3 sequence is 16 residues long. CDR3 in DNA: TGTGCCAGCAGACCACCTTGGGGGGCGTGGGACACTGAAGCTTTCTTT. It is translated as CASRPPWGAWDTEAFF.

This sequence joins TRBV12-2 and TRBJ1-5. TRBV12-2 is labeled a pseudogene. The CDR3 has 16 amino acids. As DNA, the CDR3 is TGTGCAAGTCGCTTGCGAAGAAAGAAAAGGGTGCAGCCCCAGCATTTT. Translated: CASRLRRKKRVQPQHF.

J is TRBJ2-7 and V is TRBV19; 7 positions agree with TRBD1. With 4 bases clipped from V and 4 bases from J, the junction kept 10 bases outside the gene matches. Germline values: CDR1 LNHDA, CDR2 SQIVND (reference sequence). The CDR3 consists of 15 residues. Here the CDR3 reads CASSTRQGGWYEQYF. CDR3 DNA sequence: TGTGCCAGTAGTACGAGACAGGGTGGTTGGTACGAGCAGTACTTC.

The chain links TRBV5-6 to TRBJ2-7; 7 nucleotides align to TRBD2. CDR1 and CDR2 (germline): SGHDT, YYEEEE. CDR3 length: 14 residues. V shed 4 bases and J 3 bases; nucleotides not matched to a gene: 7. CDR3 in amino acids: CASSAGDRIYEQYF. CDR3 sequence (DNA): TGTGCCAGCAGCGCGGGGGACCGGATCTACGAGCAGTACTTC.

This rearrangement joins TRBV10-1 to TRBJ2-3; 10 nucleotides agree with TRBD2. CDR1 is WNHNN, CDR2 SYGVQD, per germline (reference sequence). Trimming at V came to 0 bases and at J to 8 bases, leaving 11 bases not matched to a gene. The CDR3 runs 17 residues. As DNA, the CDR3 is TGCGCCAGCAGTGAGTCGAAAGCGGGAGGGCCTCAGGGTACGCAGTATTTT. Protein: CASSESKAGGPQGTQYF.

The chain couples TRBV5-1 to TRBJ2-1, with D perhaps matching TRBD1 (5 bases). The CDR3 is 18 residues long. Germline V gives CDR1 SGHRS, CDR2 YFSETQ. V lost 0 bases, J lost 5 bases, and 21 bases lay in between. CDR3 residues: CASSLEGFPNQDNNEQFF. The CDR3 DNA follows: TGCGCCAGCAGCTTGGAGGGCTTTCCAAACCAGGACAACAATGAGCAGTTCTTC.

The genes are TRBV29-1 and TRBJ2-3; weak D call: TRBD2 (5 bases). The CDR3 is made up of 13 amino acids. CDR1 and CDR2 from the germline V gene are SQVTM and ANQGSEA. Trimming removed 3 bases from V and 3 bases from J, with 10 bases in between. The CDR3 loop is CSVDERETDTQYF. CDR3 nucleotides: TGCAGCGTTGACGAGAGGGAGACAGATACGCAGTATTTT.

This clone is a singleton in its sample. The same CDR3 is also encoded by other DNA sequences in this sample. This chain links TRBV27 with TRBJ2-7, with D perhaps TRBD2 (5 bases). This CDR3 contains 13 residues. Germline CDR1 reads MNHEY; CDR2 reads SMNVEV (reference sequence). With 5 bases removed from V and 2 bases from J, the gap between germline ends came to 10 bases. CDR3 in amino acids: CASSRGGAYEQYF. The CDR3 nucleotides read TGTGCCAGCAGTCGGGGTGGCGCCTACGAGCAGTACTTC.

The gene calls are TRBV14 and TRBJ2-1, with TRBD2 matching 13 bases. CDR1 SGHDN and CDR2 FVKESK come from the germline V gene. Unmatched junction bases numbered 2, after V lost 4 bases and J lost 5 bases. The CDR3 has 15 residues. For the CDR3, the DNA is TGTGCCAGCAGCCTACTAGCGGGAGGGGACAATGAGCAGTTCTTC. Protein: CASSLLAGGDNEQFF.

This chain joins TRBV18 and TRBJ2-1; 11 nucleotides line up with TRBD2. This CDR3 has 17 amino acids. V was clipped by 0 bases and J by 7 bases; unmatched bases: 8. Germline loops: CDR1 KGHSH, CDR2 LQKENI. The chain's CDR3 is CASSPPSTSGSKNEQFF. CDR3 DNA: TGTGCCAGCTCACCACCTAGTACTAGCGGGAGCAAAAATGAGCAGTTCTTC.

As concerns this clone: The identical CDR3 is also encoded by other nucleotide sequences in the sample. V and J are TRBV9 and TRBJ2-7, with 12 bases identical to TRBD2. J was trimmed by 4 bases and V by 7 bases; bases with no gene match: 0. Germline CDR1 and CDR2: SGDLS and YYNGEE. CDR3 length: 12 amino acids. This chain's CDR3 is CASGTSGYEQYF. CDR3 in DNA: TGTGCCAGCGGGACTAGCGGGTACGAGCAGTACTTC.